The 32 T cell receptor beta chains below come from one sample, sequenced in a study of identical twins. TCRdb reanalysed the 5' RACE reads using MiXCR and keeps one entry per CDR3 protein. The table records approximately 410,000 distinct CDR3 sequences, approximately 18% of them present only once. Sequenced input: naive T cells sorted from blood. The receptors originated from a man aged 45 to 65 in good health.

In its sample, this clonotype was seen many times. The J gene is TRBJ2-1, the V gene TRBV5-1; D remains unclear. Trimming shortened V by 1 base and J by 10 bases, and 12 bases separated the two germline ends. The CDR3 extends over 13 amino acids. Germline V gene sequence: CDR1 SGHRS, CDR2 YFSETQ. CDR3 loop: CASSLNGAPEQFF. CDR3 in DNA: TGCGCCAGCAGCTTGAACGGTGCGCCAGAGCAGTTCTTC.

This clonotype showed up just a few times. This sequence joins TRBV13 and TRBJ2-7; no firm D call. Germline-derived CDR1 and CDR2 are PRHDT and FYEKMQ (reference sequence). This CDR3 contains 14 residues. V lost 5 bases and J 0 bases, leaving 11 bases between the germline ends. This chain's CDR3 is CASSETSNSYEQYF. CDR3 nucleotides: TGTGCCAGCAGCGAAACATCTAACTCCTACGAGCAGTACTTC.

Regarding this clonotype: One end of the junction fails to match germline, which may point to a read error. This chain connects TRBV6-2 or TRBV6-3 to TRBJ2-2; D might be TRBD2 (6 bases). The CDR3 contains 15 residues. Germline V lookup: CDR1 MNHEY, CDR2 SVGEGT. The DNA of the CDR3 is TGTGCCAGCAGTTTGAGAGGCGGGAACACCGGGGAGCTGCTTTTT. It yields the protein CASSLRGGNTGELLF.

DNA for the CDR3: TGTGCCAGCAGTCCCCCATCGAAGGGCTATGGCTACACCTTC. It yields the protein CASSPPSKGYGYTF. The rearrangement joins TRBV28 to TRBJ1-2; D gene unclear. Looked up from germline, CDR1 is MDHEN and CDR2 is SYDVKM. V was cut by 5 bases and J by 4 bases, with 14 bases left in between. The CDR3 totals 14 residues.

The rearrangement links TRBV7-2 to TRBJ2-3; no definite D call. V was shortened by 6 bases and J by 14 bases, with 24 bases between the two germline ends. Per germline, CDR1 SGHTA and CDR2 FQGNSA. The length of the CDR3 is 14 residues. This CDR3 reads CASRITVSTIMLYF. The CDR3 DNA follows: TGTGCCAGCAGGATTACGGTCTCGACAATAATGTTGTATTTT.

The rearrangement uses TRBV12-3 or TRBV12-4 and TRBJ1-5, with D uncertain. With 3 bases removed from V and 0 bases from J, the gap between germline ends came to 9 bases. The CDR3 has 15 residues. The CDR3 region is CASSFGRYSNQPQHF. The CDR3 DNA sequence: TGTGCCAGCAGTTTTGGTAGATATAGCAATCAGCCCCAGCATTTT.

V gene TRBV6-2 or TRBV6-3 combines with J gene TRBJ1-1; D is perhaps TRBD1 (5 bases). Germline V lookup: CDR1 MNHEY, CDR2 SVGEGT. With 2 bases removed from V and 4 bases from J, the gap between germline ends came to 8 bases. The CDR3 is made up of 13 amino acids. Here the CDR3 DNA reads TGTGCCAGCAGTTACGGGGGTGCCACTGAAGCTTTCTTT. Its protein product is CASSYGGATEAFF.

V is TRBV20-1 and J is TRBJ2-1; D unclear. The CDR3 totals 13 residues. Per the germline V gene, CDR1 is DFQATT and CDR2 is SNEGSKA (reference sequence). CDR3 DNA: TGCACTCTAGTAGGGCCAAGGGAAAATGAGCAGTTCTTC. Translation: CTLVGPRENEQFF.

CDR3 in DNA: TGTGCCAGCAGTTTATTTCGGGAGACTAGCCAGTCTGAGCAGTTCTTC. It specifies CASSLFRETSQSEQFF. The chain carries TRBV27 and TRBJ2-1; 7 nucleotides align to TRBD2. Germline CDR1 reads MNHEY; CDR2 reads SMNVEV (reference sequence). The junction had 12 bases not matched to a gene; V was cut back by 1 base and J by 9 bases. The CDR3 has 16 residues.

The V call is TRBV28, the J call TRBJ2-1; 10 positions agree with TRBD2. This CDR3 region has 15 residues. The germline V gene encodes CDR1 MDHEN and CDR2 SYDVKM. After removal of 7 bases from V and 9 bases from J, the junction contained 12 bases not matched to a gene. The chain's CDR3 is CASNPGTSVLSEQFF. The CDR3 DNA is TGTGCCAGCAATCCCGGGACTAGCGTCCTCAGTGAGCAGTTCTTC.

The chain has TRBV6-1 and TRBJ2-4; 7 bases agree with TRBD1. The CDR3 loop spans 15 amino acids. Germline values: CDR1 MNHNS, CDR2 SASEGT. Trimming took 6 bases from V and 4 from J; bases not matched to a gene: 9. In DNA, the CDR3 is TGTGCCAGCAGCCTCCGGGACAGAGAAAAAAACATTCAGTACTTC. As protein: CASSLRDREKNIQYF.

The chain uses TRBV6-5 and TRBJ1-4, with TRBD1 identical over 8 bases. CDR1 is MNHEY and CDR2 is SVGAGI in the germline V gene. The CDR3 totals 14 residues. The J segment lost 5 bases and the V segment lost 5 bases, leaving 4 bases of the junction unmatched. The CDR3 nucleotides read TGTGCCAGCAGTACACGACAGGGGAATGAAAAACTGTTTTTT. It translates to CASSTRQGNEKLFF.

This clonotype appeared many times. The rearrangement links TRBV7-9 to TRBJ2-3, with 8 bases that match TRBD2. Unmatched junction bases numbered 6, after V lost 5 bases and J lost 5 bases. The CDR3 spans 14 residues. Looked up from germline, CDR1 is SEHNR and CDR2 is FQNEAQ (reference sequence). CDR3 in amino acids: CASSEAGAVDTQYF. The CDR3, as DNA: TGTGCCAGCAGCGAAGCGGGAGCCGTAGATACGCAGTATTTT.

This chain uses TRBV4-1 with TRBJ1-4, with a tentative D call TRBD1 (5 bases). Per the germline V gene, CDR1 is MGHRA and CDR2 is YSYEKL. The CDR3 extends over 16 amino acids. Trimming shortened V by 4 bases and J by 8 bases, and 20 bases separated the two germline ends. CDR3 sequence (DNA): TGCGCCAGCAGCCCCGTTGGGATGAGGGGTGGGGAAAAACTGTTTTTT. Amino acids: CASSPVGMRGGEKLFF.

The genes are TRBV6-1 and TRBJ2-2, with a possible D match to TRBD1 (5 bases). The CDR3 covers 14 residues. The ends were cut back, 2 bases at V and 7 bases at J, with 11 bases in the middle. Germline CDR1 is MNHNS and CDR2 is SASEGT. The CDR3 DNA reads TGTGCCAGCAGTGAAAGGGGCCCCCGCGGGGAGCTGTTTTTT. Translation: CASSERGPRGELFF.

J is TRBJ2-5 and V is TRBV15; D is unresolved. V shed 0 bases and J shed 3 bases, with 14 bases lying between them. The CDR3 spans 16 residues. CDR1 and CDR2 from the germline V gene are LNHNV and YYDKDF (reference sequence). CDR3 DNA sequence: TGTGCCACCAGCAGAGATCCCGGACGGACGAAAGAGACCCAGTACTTC. As protein: CATSRDPGRTKETQYF.

At least ten counts were recorded for this clonotype. CDR3 protein: CASSRNQGAGAEAFF. In DNA, the CDR3 is TGTGCCAGCAGCCGAAACCAGGGAGCTGGCGCTGAAGCTTTCTTT. J is TRBJ1-1 and V is TRBV7-9, with D possibly being TRBD1 (5 bases). Trimming took off 5 bases at V and 6 bases at J, with 19 bases between the two ends. CDR1 and CDR2 (germline): SEHNR, FQNEAQ (reference sequence). There are 15 residues in the CDR3.

The chain recombines TRBV21-1 with TRBJ2-7; the table calls TRBD1, which could not be checked here. TRBV21-1 is an annotated pseudogene. This CDR3 spans 16 amino acids. CDR3 in amino acids: CASSISGTFSSYEQYF. The CDR3 nucleotides read TGTGCCAGCAGCATTTCCGGGACGTTCAGCTCCTACGAGCAGTACTTC.

This clonotype was picked up a small number of times. The rearrangement joins TRBV20-1 to TRBJ2-1, with 8 nucleotides matching TRBD1. The V and J ends lost 5 bases and 4 bases, in that order; junction bases with no gene match: 13. Germline loops: CDR1 DFQATT, CDR2 SNEGSKA (reference sequence). The CDR3 is made up of 16 amino acids. The CDR3 coding sequence is TGCAGTGCTCCTAACCTCCGGGACAGGACTTACAATGAGCAGTTCTTC. Translated: CSAPNLRDRTYNEQFF.

This clonotype was observed a handful of times. The V gene is TRBV5-1, the J gene TRBJ2-5; TRBD2 might be the D (6 bases). Germline CDR1 is SGHRS and CDR2 is YFSETQ. The CDR3 sequence is 13 residues long. Trimming took off 6 bases at V and 4 bases at J, with 13 bases between the two ends. CDR3 in amino acids: CASMGGRAETQYF. The CDR3 nucleotides are TGCGCCAGCATGGGGGGTCGGGCAGAGACCCAGTACTTC.

This clonotype was seen a few times. The chain combines TRBV27 with TRBJ2-1; 8 positions agree with TRBD2. V lost 4 bases, J lost 7 bases, and 12 bases stayed unmatched. Germline values: CDR1 MNHEY, CDR2 SMNVEV (reference sequence). This CDR3 region has 16 residues. This CDR3 reads CASSSPGSGSGNEQFF. The CDR3 nucleotides are TGTGCCAGCAGTTCCCCGGGGAGCGGGAGTGGGAATGAGCAGTTCTTC.

This clonotype was detected only a few times. The J gene is TRBJ2-4, the V gene TRBV9; D call uncertain. The V gene lost 6 bases and the J gene lost 4 bases, with 11 bases spanning the gap. The germline gives CDR1 SGDLS, CDR2 YYNGEE. The CDR3 extends over 13 amino acids. CDR3 residues: CASTGPDKNIQYF. In nucleotides, the CDR3 is TGTGCCAGCACTGGCCCGGATAAAAACATTCAGTACTTC.

This clonotype was seen a handful of times. This chain uses TRBV18 with TRBJ1-1, with TRBD1 identical over 7 bases. Germline CDR1 is KGHSH and CDR2 is LQKENI. This CDR3 is built from 16 residues. Trimming removed 0 bases from V and 4 bases from J; junction bases left unmatched: 8. CDR3 nucleotides: TGTGCCAGCTCACCACCCCGGGGACAGTACTTCACTGAAGCTTTCTTT. This translates into CASSPPRGQYFTEAFF. Full variable domain (remainder filled in from reference TRBV18 and TRBJ1-1): NAGVMQNPRHLVRRRGQEARLRCSPMKGHSHVYWYRQLPEEGLKFMVYLQKENIIDESGMPKERFSAEFPKEGPSILRIQQVVRGDSAAYFCASSPPRGQYFTEAFFGQGTRLTVV.

This clonotype was counted between two and nine times. The V and J genes are TRBV7-9 and TRBJ2-3; 7 bases are shared with TRBD2. V shed 0 bases and J 2 bases; nucleotides not matched to a gene: 2. CDR3 length: 15 residues. The germline CDR1 and CDR2 sequences are SEHNR and FQNEAQ (reference sequence). This CDR3 is CASSLASGITDTQYF. The DNA for the CDR3 is TGTGCCAGCAGCTTAGCCAGCGGGATCACAGATACGCAGTATTTT.

This clonotype was seen a few times. The rearrangement joins TRBV12-3 or TRBV12-4 to TRBJ2-3; 7 bases line up with TRBD2. The CDR3 runs to 15 residues. Germline trimming cut 2 bases from V and 0 bases from J; bases unmatched to any gene: 2. In DNA form, the CDR3 reads TGTGCCAGCAGTTTACCTAGCGGAAGCACAGATACGCAGTATTTT. Translating gives CASSLPSGSTDTQYF.

The chain combines TRBV2 with TRBJ2-5; D gene unclear. V gave up 7 bases and J gave up 4 bases, with 4 bases separating them. This CDR3 is 10 amino acids long. Germline V gene lookup returns CDR1 SNHLY and CDR2 FYNNEI. CDR3 residues: CASNGETQYF. CDR3 DNA sequence: TGTGCCAGCAATGGAGAGACCCAGTACTTC.

This clonotype was seen a few times. The chain couples TRBV4-3 to TRBJ2-7, with D maybe TRBD1 (5 bases). From germline, CDR1 is LGHNA and CDR2 YSLEER. The CDR3 loop spans 14 amino acids. V lost 0 bases and J 5 bases, leaving 11 bases between the germline ends. The CDR3 bases are TGCGCCAGCAGCCAAGACAGGGCCTCAGACGAGCAGTACTTC. Translated, it gives CASSQDRASDEQYF.

The CDR3 here is CASRSGQGLYNEQFF. For the CDR3, the DNA is TGTGCCAGCAGGTCGGGACAGGGTCTTTACAATGAGCAGTTCTTC. The V and J genes are TRBV11-1 and TRBJ2-1; 9 bases match TRBD1. The CDR3 has 15 residues. The ends lost 6 bases at V and 4 bases at J; junction bases unmatched: 7. Germline V CDR1 and CDR2: SGHAT, FQDESV (reference sequence). The full variable domain, its missing parts supplied by reference TRBV11-1 and TRBJ2-1, is EAEVAQSPRYKITEKSQAVAFWCDPISGHATLYWYRQILGQGPELLVQFQDESVVDDSQLPKDRFSAERLKGVDSTLKIQPAELGDSAMYLCASRSGQGLYNEQFFGPGTRLTVL.

The V call is TRBV28, the J call TRBJ2-4; no clear D gene. CDR3 length equals 15 residues. The V end was cut by 5 bases, the J end by 0 bases, with 11 bases between. Per germline, CDR1 MDHEN and CDR2 SYDVKM. The DNA for the CDR3 is TGTGCCAGCAGTCCAAATGTACTAGCCAAAAACATTCAGTACTTC. Protein sequence: CASSPNVLAKNIQYF.

The chain couples TRBV5-8 to TRBJ2-7, with 10 bases that match TRBD2. The CDR3 is 15 residues long. Germline V gene sequence: CDR1 SGHTS, CDR2 YDEGEE. Losses at the gene ends were 4 bases for V and 4 bases for J; bases not matched to a gene: 8. The CDR3 here is CASSADSGRSYEQYF. CDR3 sequence (DNA): TGTGCCAGCAGCGCAGATAGCGGGAGGTCGTACGAGCAGTACTTC.

V and J are TRBV5-1 and TRBJ2-6; TRBD1 agrees at 10 bases. The CDR3 loop spans 19 amino acids. The V gene's germline CDR1 is SGHRS and CDR2 YFSETQ. V lost 3 bases, J lost 0 bases, and 9 bases stayed unmatched. The CDR3 region has the DNA TGCGCCAGCAGCTGGATGGCCGGGACAGGGGACTCTGGGGCCAACGTCCTGACTTTC. It specifies CASSWMAGTGDSGANVLTF. Full variable domain (remainder filled in from reference TRBV5-1 and TRBJ2-6): KAGVTQTPRYLIKTRGQQVTLSCSPISGHRSVSWYQQTPGQGLQFLFEYFSETQRNKGNFPGRFSGRQFSNSRSEMNVSTLELGDSALYLCASSWMAGTGDSGANVLTFGAGSRLTVL.

This sequence joins TRBV5-6 and TRBJ2-1; 7 nucleotides agree with TRBD2. J gave up 0 bases and V 3 bases, and 9 bases lay outside the gene matches. This CDR3 region has 17 residues. Germline V gives CDR1 SGHDT, CDR2 YYEEEE. For the CDR3, the DNA is TGTGCCAGCAGCTCGAAACTAGCGCAACTCTCCTACAATGAGCAGTTCTTC. Its protein is CASSSKLAQLSYNEQFF. The full variable domain, in which reference TRBV5-6 and TRBJ2-1 provide the parts outside the CDR3, is DAGVTQSPTHLIKTRGQQVTLRCSPKSGHDTVSWYQQALGQGPQFIFQYYEEEERQRGNFPDRFSGHQFPNYSSELNVNALLLGDSALYLCASSSKLAQLSYNEQFFGPGTRLTVL.